Below are 25 T cell receptor beta chains sequenced from a single sample in a study of shared clonotypes between healthy human individuals. Measured with immunoSEQ multiplex PCR; TCRdb has only the in-frame clones, and not every one. The profile shows approximately 640,000 clones, roughly 91% of them singletons. The sample was memory CD8+ T cells from PBMCs. Noted subset: CD45RO+ cells pooled with CCR7-negative TemRA cells. The receptor source for this set is a man in his late teens or twenties in good health. Some clones in this sample may be carry-over from other donors' samples.

The chain uses TRBV9 and TRBJ1-1; a possible D gene is TRBD1 (6 bases). Germline assignment: CDR1 SGDLS and CDR2 YYNGEE. CDR3 length: 14 residues. V lost 0 bases, J lost 6 bases, and 12 bases lay in between. CDR3 region: CASSVDTGYPEAFF. CDR3 sequence (DNA): TGTGCCAGCAGCGTAGATACAGGGTATCCTGAAGCTTTCTTT.

V and J are TRBV5-1 and TRBJ1-1, with 8 bases that match TRBD1. This CDR3 has 13 residues. The V gene end was trimmed by 4 bases and the J gene end by 3 bases; junction bases not matched to a gene: 2. Looked up from germline, CDR1 is SGHRS and CDR2 is YFSETQ. The CDR3 here is CASSARGHTEAFF. The CDR3, as DNA: TGCGCCAGCAGCGCCAGGGGGCACACTGAAGCTTTCTTT.

This chain joins TRBV6-6 and TRBJ2-2, with D perhaps TRBD1 (5 bases). The CDR3 covers 13 residues. Trimming took 9 bases from V and 2 from J, leaving 10 bases between them. The germline V gene has CDR1 MNHNY and CDR2 SVGAGI (reference sequence). CDR3 amino acids: CARPRGNTGELFF. Here the CDR3 DNA reads TGTGCCAGGCCAAGGGGTAACACCGGGGAGCTGTTTTTT.

J is TRBJ2-7 and V is TRBV27, with TRBD2 matching 9 bases. This CDR3 region has 16 residues. Germline V CDR1 and CDR2: MNHEY, SMNVEV (reference sequence). J lost 3 bases, V lost 5 bases, and 11 bases had no gene match. Here the CDR3 reads CASSPSGSGGLYEQYF. Here the CDR3 DNA reads TGTGCCAGCAGTCCTTCGGGTAGCGGGGGCCTCTACGAGCAGTACTTC.

The V and J genes are TRBV6-1 and TRBJ2-7; 8 bases agree with TRBD2. With V trimmed by 6 bases and J by 5 bases, 3 bases remained unmatched. The length of the CDR3 is 12 residues. CDR1 is MNHNS and CDR2 is SASEGT in the germline V gene. CDR3 nucleotides: TGTGCCAGCAGGGGACTAGTCAACGAGCAGTACTTC. Residues: CASRGLVNEQYF.

The rearrangement uses TRBV5-1 and TRBJ2-2, with TRBD1 identical over 7 bases. Trimming cost V 6 bases and J 6 bases; bases outside gene matches: 2. The CDR3 has 12 amino acids. Germline V CDR1 and CDR2: SGHRS, YFSETQ. This chain's CDR3 is CASIGGSGELFF. The CDR3 DNA is TGCGCCAGCATAGGGGGCTCCGGGGAGCTGTTTTTT. Full variable domain (missing parts from reference TRBV5-1 and TRBJ2-2): KAGVTQTPRYLIKTRGQQVTLSCSPISGHRSVSWYQQTPGQGLQFLFEYFSETQRNKGNFPGRFSGRQFSNSRSEMNVSTLELGDSALYLCASIGGSGELFFGEGSRLTVL.

This chain joins TRBV5-1 and TRBJ2-7, with D perhaps matching TRBD1 (5 bases). The CDR3 sequence is 13 residues long. Germline-derived CDR1 and CDR2 are SGHRS and YFSETQ. Between the trimmed V and J ends, which lost 5 bases and 1 base, there was a span of 10 bases. In nucleotides, the CDR3 is TGCGCCAGCAGTCATGGACAATCCTACGAGCAGTACTTC. It codes for CASSHGQSYEQYF.

As concerns this clone: In the same sample, other DNA sequences code for this CDR3. The chain has TRBV5-1 and TRBJ2-2; D unclear. Germline CDR1 SGHRS, CDR2 YFSETQ. This CDR3 is 11 amino acids long. V lost 2 bases and J lost 6, with 2 bases in between. The CDR3 reads CASSFAGELFF. For the CDR3, the DNA is TGCGCCAGCAGCTTTGCCGGGGAGCTGTTTTTT. Complete variable domain (other parts from reference TRBV5-1 and TRBJ2-2): KAGVTQTPRYLIKTRGQQVTLSCSPISGHRSVSWYQQTPGQGLQFLFEYFSETQRNKGNFPGRFSGRQFSNSRSEMNVSTLELGDSALYLCASSFAGELFFGEGSRLTVL.

J is TRBJ2-5 and V is TRBV12-5; D is ambiguous. The CDR3 totals 11 residues. In germline, CDR1 is LGHNT, CDR2 FRNRAP. The V end lost 5 bases, the J end lost 7 bases, and 8 bases lay between the germline ends. The CDR3 nucleotides are TGTGCTAGTGGTCCCGGGTTGACCCAGTACTTC. It translates to CASGPGLTQYF. The entire variable domain, with the rest obtained from reference TRBV12-5 and TRBJ2-5, is as follows: DARVTQTPRHKVTEMGQEVTMRCQPILGHNTVFWYRQTMMQGLELLAYFRNRAPLDDSGMPKDRFSAEMPDATLATLKIQPSEPRDSAVYFCASGPGLTQYFGPGTRLLVL.

About this clone: A read error may produce the germline difference seen at one junction end. The chain uses TRBV5-1 and TRBJ2-7; maybe TRBD1 (5 bases). CDR3 length: 14 amino acids. Germline V gene data show CDR1 as SGHRS and CDR2 as YFSETQ. The CDR3 loop reads CASSLAQGRREQYF. For the CDR3, the DNA is TGTGCCAGCAGCTTGGCGCAGGGAAGACGCGAGCAGTACTTC.

A single count supports this clone. The V and J genes are TRBV19 and TRBJ1-2, with D maybe TRBD1 (5 bases). V lost 6 bases to trimming and J lost 4 bases, with 24 bases between them. Germline CDR1 reads LNHDA; CDR2 reads SQIVND (reference sequence). CDR3 length equals 17 residues. CDR3 in amino acids: CASSLWGDSRSPYGYTF. CDR3 bases: TGTGCCAGTAGCTTGTGGGGGGACTCCCGATCCCCCTATGGCTACACCTTC.

This clone was seen a few times. This chain joins TRBV7-2 and TRBJ2-7; unclear D gene. V was shortened by 0 bases and J by 7 bases, with 7 bases between the two germline ends. From germline, CDR1 is SGHTA and CDR2 FQGNSA. The CDR3 runs to 12 residues. In DNA, the CDR3 is TGTGCCAGCAGCTTAGCCATCCCTGAGCAGTACTTC. Amino acid sequence: CASSLAIPEQYF.

This clone came up a few times. The chain recombines TRBV7-8 with TRBJ1-1, with D possibly TRBD1 on 6 matching bases. The V and J ends lost 3 bases and 6 bases respectively, with 8 bases between them. The V gene's germline CDR1 is SGHVS and CDR2 FQNEAQ. The CDR3 has 12 residues. The CDR3 DNA follows: TGTGCCAGCAGCTTGTGGACAGCTGAAGCTTTCTTT. Amino acid sequence: CASSLWTAEAFF.

CDR3 sequence: CAGRDRGSYEQYF. The CDR3 nucleotides are TGTGCCGGCCGGGACAGGGGGTCCTACGAGCAGTACTTC. V and J are TRBV30 and TRBJ2-7; 11 nucleotides agree with TRBD1. J gave up 1 base and V 8 bases, and 4 bases lay outside the gene matches. Germline V gives CDR1 GTSNPN, CDR2 SVGIG (reference sequence). The CDR3 totals 13 residues.

The chain combines TRBV5-6 with TRBJ2-7; D remains unclear. The CDR3 runs to 13 residues. Germline V gene lookup returns CDR1 SGHDT and CDR2 YYEEEE. Trimming shortened V by 4 bases and J by 3 bases, and 11 bases separated the two germline ends. The CDR3 protein is CASSLLLGYEQYF. The CDR3 nucleotides read TGTGCCAGCAGCCTCCTTCTTGGCTACGAGCAGTACTTC.

J is TRBJ1-1 and V is TRBV11-1, with D possibly being TRBD1 (6 bases). Trimming left V 4 bases short and J 1 base short, with 13 bases between. From germline, CDR1 is SGHAT and CDR2 FQDESV (reference sequence). The CDR3 totals 15 residues. The CDR3 region is CASSSRQASNTEAFF. CDR3 coding DNA: TGTGCCAGCAGCTCCCGACAGGCTTCGAACACTGAAGCTTTCTTT.

This clone appeared once. J is TRBJ2-1 and V is TRBV2, with TRBD2 as a possible D gene (7 bases). The germline CDR1 and CDR2 sequences are SNHLY and FYNNEI. V lost 7 bases to trimming and J lost 3 bases, with 16 bases between them. This CDR3 is built from 15 residues. The CDR3 nucleotides are TGTGCCAGCAACCTAGGACTAGGGGGCTACAATGAGCAGTTCTTC. It yields the protein CASNLGLGGYNEQFF.

The rearrangement links TRBV28 to TRBJ2-7, with TRBD2 matching 7 bases. The length of the CDR3 is 16 residues. The V gene's germline CDR1 is MDHEN and CDR2 SYDVKM. Trimming removed 6 bases from V and 3 bases from J; junction bases left unmatched: 14. As DNA, the CDR3 is TGTGCCAGCAGCCCTACGGGGGAGGGGAGGAACTACGAGCAGTACTTC. The encoded protein is CASSPTGEGRNYEQYF.

The chain combines TRBV14 with TRBJ2-5; TRBD2 might be the D (6 bases). Germline CDR1 and CDR2: SGHDN and FVKESK. V was clipped by 3 bases and J by 4 bases, with 6 bases between them. The CDR3 runs to 12 residues. Here the CDR3 reads CASSQGGETQYF. CDR3 coding DNA: TGTGCCAGCAGCCAGGGGGGAGAGACCCAGTACTTC.

The chain joins TRBV27 to TRBJ2-7, with 9 positions matching TRBD2. The CDR3 covers 13 residues. With V trimmed by 10 bases and J by 2 bases, 6 bases remained unmatched. Germline lookup yields CDR1 MNHEY and CDR2 SMNVEV (reference sequence). CDR3 sequence: CATSAGGPYEQYF. The CDR3 bases are TGTGCCACTTCTGCGGGAGGGCCCTACGAGCAGTACTTC.

The chain uses TRBV13 and TRBJ2-7; D is ambiguous. Germline V gene data show CDR1 as PRHDT and CDR2 as FYEKMQ (reference sequence). This CDR3 has 15 amino acids. V lost 5 bases to trimming and J lost 2 bases, with 16 bases between them. CDR3 in DNA: TGTGCCAGCAGCCCCACGATCGGCCCGACCTACGAGCAGTACTTC. Translating it yields CASSPTIGPTYEQYF.

The chain uses TRBV6-5 and TRBJ1-1; 8 positions match TRBD1. CDR3 length equals 15 residues. After removal of 6 bases from V and 6 bases from J, the junction contained 12 bases not matched to a gene. Germline assignment: CDR1 MNHEY and CDR2 SVGAGI. CDR3 loop: CASRITGGDRAEAFF. The CDR3 DNA reads TGTGCCAGCAGAATAACAGGGGGGGACCGTGCTGAAGCTTTCTTT.

The gene calls are TRBV5-6 and TRBJ2-2, with 8 bases identical to TRBD1. The CDR3 extends over 15 amino acids. Unmatched junction bases numbered 7, after V lost 4 bases and J lost 5 bases. Germline CDR1 and CDR2: SGHDT and YYEEEE. The CDR3 loop reads CASSLDRDRTGELFF. The DNA of the CDR3 is TGTGCCAGCAGCCTGGACAGGGATCGAACCGGGGAGCTGTTTTTT. Based on the CDR3 plus reference TRBV5-6 and TRBJ2-2, the full variable domain is DAGVTQSPTHLIKTRGQQVTLRCSPKSGHDTVSWYQQALGQGPQFIFQYYEEEERQRGNFPDRFSGHQFPNYSSELNVNALLLGDSALYLCASSLDRDRTGELFFGEGSRLTVL.

The chain employs TRBV10-3 and TRBJ1-5, with TRBD1 matching 8 bases. J was trimmed by 7 bases and V by 0 bases; bases with no gene match: 5. Germline V gene lookup returns CDR1 ENHRY and CDR2 SYGVKD. The CDR3 is 15 residues long. The CDR3 DNA reads as TGTGCCATCAGTGAGTCGAATAGGGACAGGCAGCCCCAGCATTTT. Protein: CAISESNRDRQPQHF.

The V and J genes are TRBV4-1 and TRBJ2-7, with a tentative D call TRBD2 (5 bases). The CDR3 covers 15 residues. V lost 1 base to trimming and J lost 6 bases, with 16 bases between them. Germline V lookup: CDR1 MGHRA, CDR2 YSYEKL. The CDR3 reads CASSQVVRAVGEQYF. The CDR3 nucleotides read TGCGCCAGCAGCCAAGTCGTGCGGGCCGTCGGCGAGCAGTACTTC.